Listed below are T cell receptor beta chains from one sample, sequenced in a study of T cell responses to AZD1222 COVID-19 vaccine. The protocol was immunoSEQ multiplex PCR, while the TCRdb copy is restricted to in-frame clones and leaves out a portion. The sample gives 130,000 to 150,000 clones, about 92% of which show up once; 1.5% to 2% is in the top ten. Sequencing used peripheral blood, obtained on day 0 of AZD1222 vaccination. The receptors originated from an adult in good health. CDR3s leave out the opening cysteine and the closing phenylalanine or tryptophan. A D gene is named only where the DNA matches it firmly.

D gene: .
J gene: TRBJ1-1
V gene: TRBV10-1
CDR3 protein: ASSEGYGEAF

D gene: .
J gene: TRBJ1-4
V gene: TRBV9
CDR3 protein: ASSVGQGAGEKLF

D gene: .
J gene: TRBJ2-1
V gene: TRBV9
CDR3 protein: ASSSRQVGHYNEQF

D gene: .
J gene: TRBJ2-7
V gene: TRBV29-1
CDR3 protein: SVFDYEQY

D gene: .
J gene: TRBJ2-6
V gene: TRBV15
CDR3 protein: ATSSRAGANVLT

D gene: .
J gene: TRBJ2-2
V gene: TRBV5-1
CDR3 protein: ASSLWGGLNTGELF

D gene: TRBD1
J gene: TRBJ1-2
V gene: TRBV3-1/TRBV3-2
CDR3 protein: ASSQSFRGDRGYT

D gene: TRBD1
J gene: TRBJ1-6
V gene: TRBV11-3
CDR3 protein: ASSTGTGGSPLH

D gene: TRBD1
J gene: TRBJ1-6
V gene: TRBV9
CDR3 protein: ASSVLDRGYSPLH

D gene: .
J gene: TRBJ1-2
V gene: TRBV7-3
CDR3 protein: ASSAGGFYGYT

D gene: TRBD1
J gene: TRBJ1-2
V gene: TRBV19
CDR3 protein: ASSIGQGIYGYT

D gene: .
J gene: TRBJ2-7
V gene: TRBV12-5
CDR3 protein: ASGLGRYEQY

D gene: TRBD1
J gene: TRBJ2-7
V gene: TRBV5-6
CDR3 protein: ASSSGQGGSEQY

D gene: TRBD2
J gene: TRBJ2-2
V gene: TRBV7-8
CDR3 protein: ASSLSPGTSGMRTGELF

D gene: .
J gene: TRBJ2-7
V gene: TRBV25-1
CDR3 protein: ASSHRVGEQY

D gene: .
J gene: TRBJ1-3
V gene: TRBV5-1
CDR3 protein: ASSLTAVVSGNTIY

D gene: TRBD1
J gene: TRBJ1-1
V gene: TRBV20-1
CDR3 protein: SASPRGGNTEAF

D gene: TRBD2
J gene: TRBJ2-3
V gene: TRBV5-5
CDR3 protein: ASSLEAGEGVTDTQY

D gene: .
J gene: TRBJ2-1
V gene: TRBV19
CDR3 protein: ASSWDQYNEQF

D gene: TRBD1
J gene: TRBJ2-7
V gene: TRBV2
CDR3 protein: ASSSNRGRNEQY

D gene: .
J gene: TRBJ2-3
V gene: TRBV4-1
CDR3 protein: ASSPRGPRADTQY

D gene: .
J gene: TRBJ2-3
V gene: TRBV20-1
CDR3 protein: SVGRGDTQY

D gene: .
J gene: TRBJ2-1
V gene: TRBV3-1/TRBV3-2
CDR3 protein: ASSPGVGSRRI

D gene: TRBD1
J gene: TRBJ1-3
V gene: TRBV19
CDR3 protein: ASRRPGQGGNTIY

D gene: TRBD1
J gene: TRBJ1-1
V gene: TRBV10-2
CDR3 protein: ASRDRGNTEAF

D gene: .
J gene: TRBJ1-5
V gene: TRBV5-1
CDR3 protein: ASRGGHNQPQH

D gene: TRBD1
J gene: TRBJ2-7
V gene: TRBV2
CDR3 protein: ASSEGAGGYEQY

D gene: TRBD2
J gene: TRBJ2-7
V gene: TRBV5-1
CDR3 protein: ASSQGLAGAYEQY

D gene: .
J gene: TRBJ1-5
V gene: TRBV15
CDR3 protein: ATSRRPPTTSGNQPQH

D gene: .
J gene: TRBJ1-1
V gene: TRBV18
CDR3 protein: ASSPPGVTEAF